One sample yielded the 4 T cell receptor beta chains listed below, sequenced in a study of T cell repertoires in cytomegalovirus infection. One entry per CDR3 protein results from TCRdb running MiXCR on the reads. The sample has about 98,000 distinct CDR3 sequences, approximately 17% seen once; the top ten hold about 8.8%. The sequenced material came from PBMCs. The source is a human donor in good health (CMV status not recorded). Some clones in this sample may be carry-over from other donors' samples.

This clonotype was detected only a few times. The chain combines TRBV7-9 with TRBJ2-5; weak D call: TRBD2 (5 bases). V lost 4 bases and J lost 1, with 10 bases in between. Germline V gives CDR1 SEHNR, CDR2 FQNEAQ (reference sequence). This CDR3 comprises 14 residues. In nucleotides, the CDR3 is TGTGCCAGCAGCTCCCGGGGAGCCCAAGAGACCCAGTACTTC. Its protein is CASSSRGAQETQYF.

This clonotype was seen a handful of times. The chain combines TRBV2 with TRBJ2-3; D is possibly TRBD1 or TRBD2 (6 bases each). The CDR3 is 15 amino acids. V was shortened by 1 base and J by 5 bases, with 13 bases between the two germline ends. The germline CDR1 and CDR2 sequences are SNHLY and FYNNEI. The CDR3 spells CASSEEGGGIDTQYF. The DNA for the CDR3 is TGTGCCAGCAGTGAAGAAGGAGGGGGGATAGATACGCAGTATTTT.

By share, this clonotype ranks as medium-sized. The chain employs TRBV5-5 and TRBJ2-2, with a tentative D call TRBD2 (5 bases). This CDR3 is built from 17 residues. In germline, CDR1 is SGHKS, CDR2 YYEKEE (reference sequence). V was shortened by 7 bases and J by 0 bases, with 19 bases between the two germline ends. This CDR3 reads CASGPHPRATNTGELFF. In DNA form, the CDR3 reads TGTGCCAGCGGGCCCCATCCGCGGGCGACGAACACCGGGGAGCTGTTTTTT. Filled out from reference TRBV5-5 and TRBJ2-2, the complete variable domain reads DAGVTQSPTHLIKTRGQQVTLRCSPISGHKSVSWYQQVLGQGPQFIFQYYEKEERGRGNFPDRFSARQFPNYSSELNVNALLLGDSALYLCASGPHPRATNTGELFFGEGSRLTVL.

This rearrangement joins TRBV12-3 or TRBV12-4 to TRBJ1-2; D is unclear. Between the trimmed V and J ends, which lost 3 bases and 6 bases, there was a span of 14 bases. This CDR3 contains 14 residues. CDR3: CASSFQAARDGYTF. For the CDR3, the DNA is TGTGCCAGCAGTTTTCAGGCCGCAAGAGATGGCTACACCTTC.